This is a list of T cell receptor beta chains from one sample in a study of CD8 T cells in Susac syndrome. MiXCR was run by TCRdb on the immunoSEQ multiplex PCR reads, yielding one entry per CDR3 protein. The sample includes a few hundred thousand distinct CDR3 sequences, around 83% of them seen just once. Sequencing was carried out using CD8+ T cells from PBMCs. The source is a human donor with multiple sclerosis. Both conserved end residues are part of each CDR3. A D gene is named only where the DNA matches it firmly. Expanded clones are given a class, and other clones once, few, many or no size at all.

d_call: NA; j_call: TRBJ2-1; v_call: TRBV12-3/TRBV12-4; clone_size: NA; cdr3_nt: TGTGCCAGCAGTTTTAGGGGGACCGTATACAATGAGCAGTTCTTC; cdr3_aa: CASSFRGTVYNEQFF
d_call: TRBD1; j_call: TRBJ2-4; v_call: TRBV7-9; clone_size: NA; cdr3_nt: TGTGCCAGCAGCGCGGGACAGGGCCAAAACATTCAGTACTTC; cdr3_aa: CASSAGQGQNIQYF
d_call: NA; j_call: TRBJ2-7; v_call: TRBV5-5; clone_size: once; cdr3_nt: TGTGCCAGCAGCCCTGGCGGAAAGGGCAGCTCCTACGAGCAGTACTTC; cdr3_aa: CASSPGGKGSSYEQYF
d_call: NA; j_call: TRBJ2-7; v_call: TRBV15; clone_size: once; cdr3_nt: TGTGCCACCAGCAATCGAGGTGAAGCTGGCTACGAGCAGTACTTC; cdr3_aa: CATSNRGEAGYEQYF
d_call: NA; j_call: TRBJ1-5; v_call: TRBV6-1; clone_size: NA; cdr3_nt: TGTGCCAGCAGCTCCTATACAGTGAGCAATCAGCCCCAGCATTTT; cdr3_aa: CASSSYTVSNQPQHF
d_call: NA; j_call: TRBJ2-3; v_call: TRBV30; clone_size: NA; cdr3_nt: TGTGCCTGGAGTGTAAGATGGACCGAGGAGAACCCAGATACGCAGTATTTT; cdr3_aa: CAWSVRWTEENPDTQYF
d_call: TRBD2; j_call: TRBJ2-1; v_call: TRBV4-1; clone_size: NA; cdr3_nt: TGCGCCAGCAGCCAAGTAGGCGGGAGGGCCAATGAGCAGTTCTTC; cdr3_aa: CASSQVGGRANEQFF
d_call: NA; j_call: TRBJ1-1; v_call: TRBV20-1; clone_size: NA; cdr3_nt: TGCAGTGTTGGCCAACAGGGAGGGGGCACTGAAGCTTTCTTT; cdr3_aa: CSVGQQGGGTEAFF
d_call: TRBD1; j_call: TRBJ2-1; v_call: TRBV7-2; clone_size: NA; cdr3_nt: TGTGCCAGCAGCTTCCCCAGGGGGACAGGGGCCGTTAGGGATGAGCAGTTCTTC; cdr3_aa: CASSFPRGTGAVRDEQFF
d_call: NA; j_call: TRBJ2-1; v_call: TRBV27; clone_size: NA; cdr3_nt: TGTGCCAGCAAGTTCTCCGAAGAGAATGAGCAGTTCTTC; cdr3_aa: CASKFSEENEQFF
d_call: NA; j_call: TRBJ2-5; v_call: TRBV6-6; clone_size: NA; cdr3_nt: TGTGCCAGCAGTTATATTCAGCGCCCTCAAGAGACCCAGTACTTC; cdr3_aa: CASSYIQRPQETQYF
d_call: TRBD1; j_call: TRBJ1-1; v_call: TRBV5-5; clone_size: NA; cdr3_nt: TGTGCCAGCAGCCGCGACAGGGACGCTTTCTTT; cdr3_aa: CASSRDRDAFF
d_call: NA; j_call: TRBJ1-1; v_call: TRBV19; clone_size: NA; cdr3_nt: TGTGCCAGTAGCTGGGGGAGACTGAACACTGAAGCTTTCTTT; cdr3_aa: CASSWGRLNTEAFF
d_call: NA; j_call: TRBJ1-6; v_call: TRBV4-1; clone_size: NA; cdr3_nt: TGCGCCAGCAGCCAGTCGACTGAGTATAATTCACCCCTCCACTTT; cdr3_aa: CASSQSTEYNSPLHF
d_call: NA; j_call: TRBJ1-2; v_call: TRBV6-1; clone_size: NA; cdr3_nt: TGTGCCAGCAGTGGACCGGTGGGGATAGCTAACTATGGCTACACCTTC; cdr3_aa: CASSGPVGIANYGYTF
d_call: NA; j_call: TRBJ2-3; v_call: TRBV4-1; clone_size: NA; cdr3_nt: TGCGCCAGCAGCCCCCGGGGGTCGGGCCTTAGCACAGATACGCAGTATTTT; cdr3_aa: CASSPRGSGLSTDTQYF
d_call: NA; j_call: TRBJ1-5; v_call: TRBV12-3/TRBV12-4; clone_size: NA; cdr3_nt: TGTGCCAGCACTCGAACGGGGAATCAGCCCCAGCATTTT; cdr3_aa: CASTRTGNQPQHF
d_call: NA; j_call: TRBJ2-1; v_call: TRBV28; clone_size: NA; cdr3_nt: TGTGCCAGCAGTTTGACCCTTGGGTCGGGAAATGAGCAGTTCTTC; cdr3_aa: CASSLTLGSGNEQFF
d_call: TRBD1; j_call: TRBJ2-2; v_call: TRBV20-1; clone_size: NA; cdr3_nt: TGCAGTGCTAGGGACAGGGAGTCTACCGGGGAGCTGTTTTTT; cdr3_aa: CSARDRESTGELFF
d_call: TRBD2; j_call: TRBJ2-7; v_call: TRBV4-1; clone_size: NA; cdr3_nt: TGCGCCAGCAGCCAAGACAGGGCGGGGGTCTACGAGCAGTACTTC; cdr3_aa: CASSQDRAGVYEQYF
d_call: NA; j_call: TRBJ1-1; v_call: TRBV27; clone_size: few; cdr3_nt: TGTGCCAGCAGTCCGCAAGGACAGAGTGAAGCTTTCTTT; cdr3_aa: CASSPQGQSEAFF
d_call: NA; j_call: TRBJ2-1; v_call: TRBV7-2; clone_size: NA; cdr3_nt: TGTGCCAGCAGCTTCTCCGGAACTGGATTGAATGAGCAGTTCTTC; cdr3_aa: CASSFSGTGLNEQFF
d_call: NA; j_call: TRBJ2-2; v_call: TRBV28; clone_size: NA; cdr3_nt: TGTGCCAGCAGTTCGACAGAGGGGGAGCTGTTTTTT; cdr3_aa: CASSSTEGELFF
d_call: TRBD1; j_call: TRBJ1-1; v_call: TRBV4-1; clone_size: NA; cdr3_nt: TGCGCCAGCAGCCCGGCCCCGGACAGGGAGGGAAGAGGGGTGAACACTGAAGCTTTCTTT; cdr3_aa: CASSPAPDREGRGVNTEAFF
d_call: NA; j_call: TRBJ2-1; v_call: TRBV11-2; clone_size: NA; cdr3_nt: TGTGCCAGCAGCTTAGGTGGGGGGATTTCCTACAATGAGCAGTTCTTC; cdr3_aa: CASSLGGGISYNEQFF
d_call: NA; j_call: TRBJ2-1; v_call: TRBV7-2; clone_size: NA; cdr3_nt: TGTGCCAGCAGCTTCGGGACTTTCGATGAGCAGTTCTTC; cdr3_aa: CASSFGTFDEQFF
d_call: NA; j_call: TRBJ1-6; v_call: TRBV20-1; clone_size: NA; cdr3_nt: TGCAGTGCTAGAGGGGAGTTGAATAATTCACCCCTCCACTTT; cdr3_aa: CSARGELNNSPLHF
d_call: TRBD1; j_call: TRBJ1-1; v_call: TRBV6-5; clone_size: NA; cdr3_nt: TGTGCCAGCAGTTACTTATCACAGGGGACTGAAGCTTTCTTT; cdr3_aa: CASSYLSQGTEAFF
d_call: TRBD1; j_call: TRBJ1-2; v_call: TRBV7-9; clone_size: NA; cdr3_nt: TGTGCCAGCAGCCGTGAAGGGGGGGACAGCGGCTACACCTTC; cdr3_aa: CASSREGGDSGYTF
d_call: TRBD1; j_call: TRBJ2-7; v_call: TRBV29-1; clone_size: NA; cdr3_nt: TGCAGCGCCTGGGGCGGGACAGGATCCTACGAGCAGTACTTC; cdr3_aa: CSAWGGTGSYEQYF
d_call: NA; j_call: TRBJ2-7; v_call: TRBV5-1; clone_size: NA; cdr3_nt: TGCGCCAGCAGCTTGGAACCAAATTCCTACGAGCAGTACTTC; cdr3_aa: CASSLEPNSYEQYF
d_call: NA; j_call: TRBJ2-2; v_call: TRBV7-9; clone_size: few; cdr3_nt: TGTGCCAGATCGAGCGGGACCGGGGAGCTGTTTTTT; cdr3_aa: CARSSGTGELFF
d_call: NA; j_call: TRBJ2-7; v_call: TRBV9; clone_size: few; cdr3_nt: TGTGCCAGCAGCTACGAGCAGTACTTC; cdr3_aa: CASSYEQYF
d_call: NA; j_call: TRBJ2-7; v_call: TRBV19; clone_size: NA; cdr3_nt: TGTGCCAGTACCCCGGGATACCGCGCCTACGAGCAGTACTTC; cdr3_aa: CASTPGYRAYEQYF
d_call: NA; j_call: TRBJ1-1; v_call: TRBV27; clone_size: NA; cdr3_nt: TGTGCCAGCAACCACGGGGCCTTTGTGGTGGGAGCTTTCTTT; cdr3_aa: CASNHGAFVVGAFF
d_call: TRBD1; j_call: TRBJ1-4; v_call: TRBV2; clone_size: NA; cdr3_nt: TGTGCCAGCTTTGGACAGGGGAAGGATGAAAAACTGTTTTTT; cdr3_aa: CASFGQGKDEKLFF
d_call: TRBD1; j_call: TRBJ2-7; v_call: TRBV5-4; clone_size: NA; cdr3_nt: TGTGCCAGCAGCTTGCTGGAACAGGGGACCTACGAGCAGTACTTC; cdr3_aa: CASSLLEQGTYEQYF
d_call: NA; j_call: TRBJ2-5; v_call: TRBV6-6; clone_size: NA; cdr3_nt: TGTGCCAGCAGTTACGCGCCCCGGGACGGACAAGAGACCCAGTACTTC; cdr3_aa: CASSYAPRDGQETQYF
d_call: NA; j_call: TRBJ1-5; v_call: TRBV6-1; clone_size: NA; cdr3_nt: TGTGCCAGCGGGGGGGGTGCTCAGCCCCAGCATTTT; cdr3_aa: CASGGGAQPQHF
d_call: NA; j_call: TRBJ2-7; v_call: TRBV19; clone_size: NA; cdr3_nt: TGTGCCAGTAGTATAGCGGAGACTTACTCCTACGAGCAGTACTTC; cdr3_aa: CASSIAETYSYEQYF
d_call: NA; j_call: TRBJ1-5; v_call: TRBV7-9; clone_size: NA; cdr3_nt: TGTGCCAGCAGCTTAGCATCAGGGGGCAATCAGCCCCAGCATTTT; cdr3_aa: CASSLASGGNQPQHF
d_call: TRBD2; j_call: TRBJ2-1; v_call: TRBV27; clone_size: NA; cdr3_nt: TGTGCCAGCAGTTTATTGGTCGGGAGGGCCAGGAATGAGCAGTTCTTC; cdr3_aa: CASSLLVGRARNEQFF
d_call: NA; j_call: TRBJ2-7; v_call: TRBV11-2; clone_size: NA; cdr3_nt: TGTGCTACCGCAGGGACCCCCTACGAGCAGTACTTC; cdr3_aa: CATAGTPYEQYF
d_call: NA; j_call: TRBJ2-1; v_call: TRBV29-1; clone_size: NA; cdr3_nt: TGCAGCGTTGTAATAGAATCTGTGGCGAGTGAGCAGTTCTTC; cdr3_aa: CSVVIESVASEQFF
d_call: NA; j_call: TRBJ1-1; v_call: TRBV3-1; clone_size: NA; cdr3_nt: TGTGCCAGCAGCCAAAGGGGGGGTGGAACTGAAGCTTTCTTT; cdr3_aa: CASSQRGGGTEAFF
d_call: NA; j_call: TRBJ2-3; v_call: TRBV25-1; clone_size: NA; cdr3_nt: TGTGCCAGCAGTGAATGGGACGATACGCAGTATTTT; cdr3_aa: CASSEWDDTQYF